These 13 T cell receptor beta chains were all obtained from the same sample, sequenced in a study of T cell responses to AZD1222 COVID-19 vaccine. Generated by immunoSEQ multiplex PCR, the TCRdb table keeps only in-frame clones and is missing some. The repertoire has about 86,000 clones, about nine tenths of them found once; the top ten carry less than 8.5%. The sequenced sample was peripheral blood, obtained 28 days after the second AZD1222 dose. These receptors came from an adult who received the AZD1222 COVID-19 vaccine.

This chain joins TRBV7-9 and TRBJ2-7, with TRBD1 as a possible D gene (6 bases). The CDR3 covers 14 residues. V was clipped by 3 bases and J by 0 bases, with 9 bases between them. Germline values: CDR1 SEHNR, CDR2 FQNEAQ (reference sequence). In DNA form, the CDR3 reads TGTGCCAGCAGCTTGGGGGCCCCCTCCTACGAGCAGTACTTC. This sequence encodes CASSLGAPSYEQYF.

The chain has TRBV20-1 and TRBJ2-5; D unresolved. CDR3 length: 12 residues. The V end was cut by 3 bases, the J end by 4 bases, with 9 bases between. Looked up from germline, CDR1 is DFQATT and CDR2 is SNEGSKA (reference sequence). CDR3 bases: TGCAGTGCTAGTAGGAAAAGAGAGACCCAGTACTTC. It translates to CSASRKRETQYF.

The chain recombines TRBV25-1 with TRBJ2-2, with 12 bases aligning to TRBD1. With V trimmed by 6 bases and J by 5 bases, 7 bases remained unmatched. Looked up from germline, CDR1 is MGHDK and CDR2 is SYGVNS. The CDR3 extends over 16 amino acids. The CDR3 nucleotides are TGTGCCAGCAGCCCGGGACAGGGGGCGGCTACCGGGGAGCTGTTTTTT. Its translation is CASSPGQGAATGELFF.

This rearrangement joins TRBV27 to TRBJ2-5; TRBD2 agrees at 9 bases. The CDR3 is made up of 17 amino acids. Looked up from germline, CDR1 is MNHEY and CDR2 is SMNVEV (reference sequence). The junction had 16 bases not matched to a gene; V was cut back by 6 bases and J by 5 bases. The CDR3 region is CASRSGSGGLETETQYF. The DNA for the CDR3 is TGTGCCAGCAGAAGTGGTAGCGGGGGCTTGGAAACTGAGACCCAGTACTTC.

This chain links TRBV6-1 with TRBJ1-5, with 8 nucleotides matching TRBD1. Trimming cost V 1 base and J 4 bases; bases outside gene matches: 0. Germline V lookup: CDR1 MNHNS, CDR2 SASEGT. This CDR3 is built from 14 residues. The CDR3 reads CASSEGQGNQPQHF. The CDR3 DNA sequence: TGTGCCAGCAGTGAAGGACAGGGGAATCAGCCCCAGCATTTT.

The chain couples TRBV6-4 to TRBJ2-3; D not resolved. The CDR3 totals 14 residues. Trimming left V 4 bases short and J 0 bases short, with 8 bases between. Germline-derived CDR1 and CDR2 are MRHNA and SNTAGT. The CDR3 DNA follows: TGTGCCAGCAGTGGAGATACTAGCACAGATACGCAGTATTTT. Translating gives CASSGDTSTDTQYF.

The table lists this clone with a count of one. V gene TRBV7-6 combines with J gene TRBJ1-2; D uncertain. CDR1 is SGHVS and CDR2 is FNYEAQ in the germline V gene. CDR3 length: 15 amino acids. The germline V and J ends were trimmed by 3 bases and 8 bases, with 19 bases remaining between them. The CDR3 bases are TGTGCCAGCAGCTTGGCCGGGCCCCGAGGCTACGGCTACACCTTC. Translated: CASSLAGPRGYGYTF.

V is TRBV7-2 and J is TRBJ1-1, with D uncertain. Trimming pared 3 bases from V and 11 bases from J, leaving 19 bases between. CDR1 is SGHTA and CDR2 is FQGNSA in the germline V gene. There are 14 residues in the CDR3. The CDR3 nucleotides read TGTGCCAGCAGCTTTTACACGGGATCAGAAGGGGCTTTCTTT. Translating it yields CASSFYTGSEGAFF.

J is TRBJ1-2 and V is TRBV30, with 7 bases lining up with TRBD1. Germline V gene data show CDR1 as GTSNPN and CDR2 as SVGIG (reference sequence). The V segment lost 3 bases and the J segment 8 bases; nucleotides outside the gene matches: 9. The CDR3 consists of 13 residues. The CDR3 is CAWSQQGSHGYTF. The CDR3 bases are TGTGCCTGGAGCCAACAGGGGAGCCACGGCTACACCTTC. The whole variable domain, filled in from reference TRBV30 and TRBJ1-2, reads SQTIHQWPATLVQPVGSPLSLECTVEGTSNPNLYWYRQAAGRGLQLLFYSVGIGQISSEVPQNLSASRPQDRQFILSSKKLLLSDSGFYLCAWSQQGSHGYTFGSGTRLTVV.

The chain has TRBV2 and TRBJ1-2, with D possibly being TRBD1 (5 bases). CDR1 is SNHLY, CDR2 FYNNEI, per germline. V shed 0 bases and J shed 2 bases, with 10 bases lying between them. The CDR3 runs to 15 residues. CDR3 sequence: CASSEAGGQNYGYTF. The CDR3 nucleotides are TGTGCCAGCAGTGAAGCCGGGGGTCAGAACTATGGCTACACCTTC.

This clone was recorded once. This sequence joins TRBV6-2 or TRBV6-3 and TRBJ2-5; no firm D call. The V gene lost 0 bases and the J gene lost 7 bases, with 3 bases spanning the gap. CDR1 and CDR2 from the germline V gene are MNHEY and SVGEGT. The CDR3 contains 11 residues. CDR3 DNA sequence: TGTGCCAGCAGTTACTCGTGGACCCAGTACTTC. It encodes CASSYSWTQYF.

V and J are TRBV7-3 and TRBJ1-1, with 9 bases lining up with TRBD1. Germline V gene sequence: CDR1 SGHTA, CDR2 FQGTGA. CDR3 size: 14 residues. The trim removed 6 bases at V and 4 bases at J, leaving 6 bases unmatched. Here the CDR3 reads CASSVQGASTEAFF. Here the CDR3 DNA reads TGTGCCAGCAGTGTACAGGGGGCGAGCACTGAAGCTTTCTTT. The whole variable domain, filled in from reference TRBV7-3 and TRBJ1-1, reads GAGVSQTPSNKVTEKGKYVELRCDPISGHTALYWYRQSLGQGPEFLIYFQGTGAADDSGLPNDRFFAVRPEGSVSTLKIQRTERGDSAVYLCASSVQGASTEAFFGQGTRLTVV.

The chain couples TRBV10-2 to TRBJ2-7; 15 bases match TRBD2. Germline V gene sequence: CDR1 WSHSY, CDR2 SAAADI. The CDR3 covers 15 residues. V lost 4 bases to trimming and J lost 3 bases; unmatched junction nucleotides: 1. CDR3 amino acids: CASSVGLAGGYEQYF. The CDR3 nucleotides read TGCGCCAGCAGTGTGGGACTAGCGGGGGGCTACGAGCAGTACTTC.